The clone carrying this T cell receptor (beta chain) was observed a few times. The antigen is undetermined. The CDR3 runs 13 residues. The germline gives CDR1 SQVTM, CDR2 ANQGSEA. Trimming cost V 4 bases and J 2 bases, with 9 bases left between them. This sample was taken from a study of beta chain features in type 1 diabetes. Purity exceeded 95% in all sorted populations. Findings and limits, study-wide: In all four CD4+ subsets, TCRB CDR3 length was significantly, moderately reduced in type 1 diabetes. Among patients, naive, central memory and Treg TCRB repertoires appeared more similar than among healthy donors.

As every portion of the isolated RNA was reverse transcribed, the sequencing read expressed TCRB transcripts. Approximately 3.6 million reads per sample on average were obtained from naive, central memory and regulatory T cell samples. Method: immunoSEQ multiplex PCR; TCRdb's copy keeps in-frame clones and lacks some. This table has just over 600,000 clones, less than 20% appearing once. Sequenced sample: naive CD4+ T cells from blood. The sequence was obtained from a man aged 18 to 35 in good health. The chain has TRBV29-1 and TRBJ1-5, with D uncertain. CDR3 nucleotide sequence: TGCAGCGTTGTCAGGACGGGCAATCAGCCCCAGCATTTT. This gives the protein CSVVRTGNQPQHF.